This TCR beta chain is from a study of cytomegalovirus exposure and HLA in healthy donors. Across the study: Researchers found that roughly 81% of about 400 genotyped donors fell within the Caucasian-associated ancestry cluster. Overall study findings and caveats: Reportedly, HLA-A and HLA-B alleles of most subjects were accurately predicted from TCR beta. In vitro, a few CMV-associated chains proved specific for CMV antigens. TCR beta V- and J-gene trimming was later associated with a missense DCLRE1C variant.

V was pared by 5 bases and J by 9 bases, with 10 bases of the junction left unmatched. The CDR3 is 13 residues long. Germline CDR1 GTSNPN, CDR2 SVGIG (reference sequence). The study ran its PCR with 60 Vbeta and 13 Jbeta primers. Sequencing was performed with immunoSEQ multiplex PCR; in TCRdb, only in-frame clones are kept and a portion is missing. The repertoire holds some 92,000 clones, with more than 60% as singletons. Concerning this clone: The target antigen is unknown.

Sequencing used PBMCs. This chain links TRBV30 with TRBJ2-1; 7 nucleotides agree with TRBD1. This TCR was recovered from a young man in good health and CMV-seropositive. CDR3 nucleotide sequence: TGTGCCTGGTCTACGACAGGGAAGGGTGAGCAGTTCTTC. It codes for CAWSTTGKGEQFF. The full variable domain, in which reference TRBV30 and TRBJ2-1 provide the parts outside the CDR3, is SQTIHQWPATLVQPVGSPLSLECTVEGTSNPNLYWYRQAAGRGLQLLFYSVGIGQISSEVPQNLSASRPQDRQFILSSKKLLLSDSGFYLCAWSTTGKGEQFFGPGTRLTVL.